This TCR beta chain was found in a study of T cells in pancreatic ductal adenocarcinoma. Study observations and caveats: Blood clonality (around 0.072) did not differ significantly from tumor (approximately 0.1).

CDR3 size: 15 residues. Germline V CDR1 and CDR2: MNHEY, SVGAGI. V lost 5 bases and J 2 bases, leaving 13 bases between the germline ends. As regards this clone: Its antigen is currently unknown.

Some clones are missing from TCRdb's copy, which holds only in-frame ones; the method was immunoSEQ multiplex PCR. Among 25,000 to 35,000 clones listed, approximately 90% were seen once. No neoadjuvant therapy was given to the selected pancreatic ductal adenocarcinoma patients before their surgery. The gene calls are TRBV6-5 and TRBJ1-5; no firm D call. This TCR derives from a human donor with pancreatic ductal adenocarcinoma. Sequencing used PBMCs. The DNA for the CDR3 is TGTGCCAGCAGTGGCTCAGGTAGACGCAATCAGCCCCAGCATTTT. Translating gives CASSGSGRRNQPQHF.